A single sample is the source of the 3 T cell receptor beta chains below, sequenced in a study of control samples from healthy donors and cancer patients. Here immunoSEQ multiplex PCR was the method, and the copy in TCRdb shows in-frame clones only, minus some. Among about 60,000 clones listed, approximately 85% were seen once. The specimen was blood. These receptors all come from a man aged 50 or older in good health.

The chain links TRBV11-2 to TRBJ2-7; the D gene is possibly TRBD1 (5 bases). Germline CDR1 and CDR2: SGHAT and FQNNGV. V was pared by 0 bases and J by 5 bases, with 20 bases between. This CDR3 comprises 17 residues. For the CDR3, the DNA is TGTGCCAGCAGCTTAGATGCAGGGTACCGGCGAAGCGACGAGCAGTACTTC. This encodes CASSLDAGYRRSDEQYF.

The rearrangement joins TRBV10-3 to TRBJ1-5; D possibly corresponds to TRBD1 (5 bases). Deletions cut 0 bases from V and 3 bases from J, with 6 bases between. This CDR3 contains 14 residues. Germline CDR1 ENHRY, CDR2 SYGVKD. CDR3 nucleotides: TGTGCCATCAGTGAGTCACAGGTCAATCAGCCCCAGCATTTT. It yields the protein CAISESQVNQPQHF.

The chain carries TRBV12-3 or TRBV12-4 and TRBJ2-7; D gene uncertain. The CDR3 covers 13 residues. Trimming removed 5 bases from V and 5 bases from J, with 13 bases in between. The CDR3: CASSVFFVDEQYF. The CDR3 region has the DNA TGTGCCAGCAGTGTCTTCTTCGTGGACGAGCAGTACTTC.